This T cell receptor (beta chain) was profiled in a study of CD8+CD57+ T cells in acquired aplastic anemia. Germline-derived CDR1 and CDR2 are MNHEY and SVGAGI. V shed 2 bases and J 7 bases; nucleotides not matched to a gene: 7. This CDR3 has 16 amino acids. Template material for TCR beta VDJ and CDR3 profiling consisted of genomic DNA. TCRdb re-called the reads through MiXCR, storing one row per CDR3 protein. The data contain roughly 80,000 distinct CDR3 sequences, under 50% of them singletons. This chain connects TRBV6-5 to TRBJ1-6; TRBD1 aligns across 8 bases. This receptor was identified in a human donor in good health, serving as a control. Sequenced sample: sorted CD4+, CD8+, or CD8+CD57+ T cells (not recorded which) from PBMCs. The CDR3 reads CASSYDRPGGNSPLHF. DNA of the CDR3: TGTGCCAGCAGTTACGATCGGCCAGGGGGCAATTCACCCCTCCACTTT.